Presented here are 26 T cell receptor beta chains from one specimen sequenced in a study of T-cell reconstitution after alpha-beta-depleted transplantation in children. Library preparation (for TCRbeta) was performed with unique molecular identifiers. TCRdb fed the PCR reads into MiXCR, producing one record per CDR3 protein. The sample gives 550,000 to 600,000 distinct CDR3 sequences, more than 20% of which show up once; around 14% is in the top ten. The source material was PBMCs, mostly from graft donor cells, sampled 360 days after TCRalphabeta/CD19-depleted stem cell transplant. These TCRs come from a boy under two years old who had a stem cell transplant for acute myeloid leukemia, so the T cells may come from the graft donor.

This chain links TRBV25-1 with TRBJ2-1; 10 bases line up with TRBD1. Trimming removed 4 bases from V and 6 bases from J; junction bases left unmatched: 9. The V gene's germline CDR1 is MGHDK and CDR2 SYGVNS. The CDR3 is made up of 16 amino acids. CDR3 bases: TGTGCCAGCAGTGGGTACCGGGACAGGGGATTCAATGAGCAGTTCTTC. Translating it yields CASSGYRDRGFNEQFF.

This clonotype was counted only a few times. The V call is TRBV18, the J call TRBJ2-7, with D perhaps matching TRBD2 (6 bases). CDR1 KGHSH and CDR2 LQKENI come from the germline V gene. CDR3 length: 14 amino acids. Deletions cut 6 bases from V and 1 base from J, with 13 bases between. CDR3 sequence (DNA): TGTGCCAGCTCCCCTTCGGCGGGGTCCTACGAGCAGTACTTC. It translates to CASSPSAGSYEQYF.

This clonotype was recorded only once. The chain couples TRBV21-1 to TRBJ1-5; the table's TRBD1 call for D was not verified on the DNA. TRBV21-1 is a pseudogene. The CDR3 runs 16 residues. The CDR3 DNA sequence: TGTGCCAGCAGCCGACGAAGGACAGTTAGCAATCAGCCCCAGCATTTT. Protein: CASSRRRTVSNQPQHF.

CDR3 loop: CASSQGSHGYEQYF. For the CDR3, the DNA is TGCGCCAGCAGCCAAGGATCCCATGGGTACGAGCAGTACTTC. This sequence joins TRBV4-3 and TRBJ2-7; D unclear. With 1 base removed from V and 4 bases from J, the gap between germline ends came to 11 bases. This CDR3 has 14 amino acids. Germline V gene data show CDR1 as LGHNA and CDR2 as YSLEER.

V is TRBV7-2 and J is TRBJ2-1; D gene ambiguous. The V end lost 5 bases, the J end lost 6 bases, and 11 bases lay between the germline ends. Germline V lookup: CDR1 SGHTA, CDR2 FQGNSA. The CDR3 runs 13 residues. The CDR3 here is CASSGYPANEQFF. As DNA, the CDR3 is TGTGCCAGCAGCGGATACCCAGCCAATGAGCAGTTCTTC. The full variable domain, its missing parts supplied by reference TRBV7-2 and TRBJ2-1, is GAGVSQSPSNKVTEKGKDVELRCDPISGHTALYWYRQSLGQGLEFLIYFQGNSAPDKSGLPSDRFSAERTGGSVSTLTIQRTQQEDSAVYLCASSGYPANEQFFGPGTRLTVL.

At least ten counts were recorded for this clonotype. The J gene is TRBJ2-7, the V gene TRBV4-1; no definite D call. Germline CDR1 reads MGHRA; CDR2 reads YSYEKL. V dropped 0 bases and J dropped 0 bases, with 12 bases sitting between them. The CDR3 is 16 residues long. CDR3 in DNA: TGCGCCAGCAGCCAAGAAACCCAGGCGAGCTCCTACGAGCAGTACGTC. This sequence encodes CASSQETQASSYEQYV.

In this sample, this clonotype turned up many times. This chain joins TRBV15 and TRBJ1-1; D remains unclear. Germline V gene sequence: CDR1 LNHNV, CDR2 YYDKDF (reference sequence). V was cut by 0 bases and J by 2 bases, with 13 bases left in between. This CDR3 spans 16 amino acids. The CDR3 DNA is TGTGCCACCAGCAGAGATCTAAGCCAGATCAACACTGAAGCTTTCTTT. Amino acids: CATSRDLSQINTEAFF.

This clonotype was seen once. The J gene is TRBJ2-3, the V gene TRBV3-1; 13 bases line up with TRBD2. CDR1 LGHDT and CDR2 YNNKEL come from the germline V gene (reference sequence). This CDR3 contains 17 residues. V lost 4 bases, J lost 2 bases, and 6 bases stayed unmatched. The CDR3 loop reads CASSRRLAGGLTDTQYF. Here the CDR3 DNA reads TGTGCCAGCAGCCGCCGACTAGCGGGGGGACTCACAGATACGCAGTATTTT.

This clonotype was detected many times. The chain employs TRBV12-3 or TRBV12-4 and TRBJ2-1; 9 bases map to TRBD2. Trimming removed 2 bases from V and 4 bases from J; junction bases left unmatched: 15. The CDR3 runs to 19 residues. In DNA form, the CDR3 reads TGTGCCAGCAGTTTATTGACAGGGAGGCCTAGCGGGGCTTACAATGAGCAGTTCTTC. Translation gives CASSLLTGRPSGAYNEQFF.

Ten or more counts support this clonotype. The J gene is TRBJ1-2, the V gene TRBV12-5; the match to TRBD1 covers 7 bases. Germline trimming cut 2 bases from V and 8 bases from J; bases unmatched to any gene: 11. The length of the CDR3 is 15 residues. From germline, CDR1 is LGHNT and CDR2 FRNRAP. CDR3 region: CASGLSPGQDRGYTF. CDR3 sequence (DNA): TGTGCTAGTGGTTTGTCCCCTGGACAGGATAGAGGCTACACCTTC.

CDR3 in DNA: TGCAGCGTTAGGGCCCTGGGGGCTTTCTTT. This encodes CSVRALGAFF. The chain is built from TRBV29-1 and TRBJ1-1; D not resolved. Trimming removed 5 bases from V and 11 bases from J, with 12 bases in between. CDR3 size: 10 residues. Germline lookup yields CDR1 SQVTM and CDR2 ANQGSEA.

This clonotype came up many times. The CDR3 loop is CSARRTTGEKLFF. CDR3 coding DNA: TGCAGTGCTAGAAGAACGACGGGTGAAAAACTGTTTTTT. V and J are TRBV20-1 and TRBJ1-4; no clear D gene. The CDR3 has 13 residues. Trimming pared 2 bases from V and 7 bases from J, leaving 11 bases between. Germline assignment: CDR1 DFQATT and CDR2 SNEGSKA (reference sequence).

The chain joins TRBV25-1 to TRBJ2-3; 11 nucleotides align to TRBD2. With V trimmed by 0 bases and J by 4 bases, 6 bases remained unmatched. From germline, CDR1 is MGHDK and CDR2 SYGVNS. The CDR3 length is 17 residues. The CDR3 protein is CASSEYTSGGMADTQYF. Written as DNA, the CDR3 is TGTGCCAGCAGTGAATATACTAGCGGGGGAATGGCAGATACGCAGTATTTT.

The table lists this clonotype with many counts. V and J are TRBV29-1 and TRBJ2-3, with TRBD1 matching over 7 bases. Germline loops: CDR1 SQVTM, CDR2 ANQGSEA. The J segment lost 1 base and the V segment lost 5 bases, leaving 3 bases of the junction unmatched. The CDR3 has 13 amino acids. The CDR3 sequence is CSVHTGGTDTQYF. Written as DNA, the CDR3 is TGCAGCGTTCACACAGGGGGCACAGATACGCAGTATTTT.

This clonotype was detected ten times or more. The V and J genes are TRBV20-1 and TRBJ2-1; 8 nucleotides agree with TRBD2. The V segment lost 6 bases and the J segment 9 bases; nucleotides outside the gene matches: 16. This CDR3 has 15 residues. The germline CDR1 and CDR2 sequences are DFQATT and SNEGSKA (reference sequence). The CDR3 is CSAPTERGYHGEQFF. CDR3 DNA: TGCAGTGCCCCCACGGAGCGGGGGTACCACGGTGAGCAGTTCTTC.

This clonotype was observed many times. The chain employs TRBV12-3 or TRBV12-4 and TRBJ2-4; D call uncertain. V was cut by 5 bases and J by 1 base, with 6 bases left in between. The CDR3 is 13 residues long. The DNA of the CDR3 is TGTGCCAGCAGTAATCTGGCCAAAAACATTCAGTACTTC. This encodes CASSNLAKNIQYF.

This clonotype appeared a few times. This chain joins TRBV4-1 and TRBJ1-1; D gene uncertain. Germline V gene lookup returns CDR1 MGHRA and CDR2 YSYEKL. The CDR3 contains 13 residues. V was trimmed by 2 bases and J by 5 bases, leaving 9 bases between them. The CDR3 loop reads CASSQPAHTEAFF. The CDR3 region has the DNA TGCGCCAGCAGCCAACCGGCCCATACTGAAGCTTTCTTT.

V is TRBV11-1 and J is TRBJ2-1; 7 bases match TRBD1. Per the germline V gene, CDR1 is SGHAT and CDR2 is FQDESV (reference sequence). The CDR3 extends over 16 amino acids. Trimming at V came to 7 bases and at J to 3 bases, leaving 12 bases not matched to a gene. The CDR3 nucleotides are TGTGCCAGCACCGTAGGCCGGGACAGCCTCTACAATGAGCAGTTCTTC. Translating it yields CASTVGRDSLYNEQFF. Combining the CDR3 with reference TRBV11-1 and TRBJ2-1 gives the whole variable domain EAEVAQSPRYKITEKSQAVAFWCDPISGHATLYWYRQILGQGPELLVQFQDESVVDDSQLPKDRFSAERLKGVDSTLKIQPAELGDSAMYLCASTVGRDSLYNEQFFGPGTRLTVL.

This clonotype was observed a few times. The V and J genes are TRBV9 and TRBJ1-2; no reliable D call. V was cut by 0 bases and J by 0 bases, with 6 bases left in between. CDR1 and CDR2 (germline): SGDLS, YYNGEE. CDR3 length: 14 amino acids. CDR3 sequence (DNA): TGTGCCAGCAGCGTAGGGGTGACTAACTATGGCTACACCTTC. It specifies CASSVGVTNYGYTF.

This clonotype was detected only a few times. The rearrangement joins TRBV20-1 to TRBJ2-7; TRBD1 agrees at 9 bases. The length of the CDR3 is 14 residues. V lost 0 bases, J lost 5 bases, and 5 bases stayed unmatched. Germline V gives CDR1 DFQATT, CDR2 SNEGSKA (reference sequence). The CDR3 loop reads CSAREQGAENEQYF. The CDR3 DNA reads as TGCAGTGCTAGAGAACAGGGGGCGGAGAACGAGCAGTACTTC.

This clonotype was seen at least ten times. The V call is TRBV7-7, the J call TRBJ2-5, with a possible D match to TRBD1 (5 bases). Germline-derived CDR1 and CDR2 are SSHAT and FNYEAQ (reference sequence). There are 15 residues in the CDR3. The V end was cut by 4 bases, the J end by 2 bases, with 14 bases between. CDR3 sequence (DNA): TGTGCCAGCAGCTCCCAGTTAGGGGCTCAAGAGACCCAGTACTTC. Amino acid sequence: CASSSQLGAQETQYF.

This clonotype was seen ten or more times. The chain joins TRBV9 to TRBJ2-3, with D perhaps matching TRBD2 (5 bases). The CDR3 runs to 15 residues. From germline, CDR1 is SGDLS and CDR2 YYNGEE. V was shortened by 7 bases and J by 1 base, with 16 bases between the two germline ends. CDR3 coding DNA: TGTGCCAGCGGCGCCCCTAGCTGGGGCACAGATACGCAGTATTTT. Its protein product is CASGAPSWGTDTQYF.

This clonotype was picked up a small number of times. The chain has TRBV12-3 or TRBV12-4 and TRBJ1-4, with D perhaps TRBD1 (6 bases). This CDR3 comprises 12 residues. V was trimmed by 3 bases and J by 13 bases, leaving 12 bases between them. The CDR3 loop is CASSFGGVGLFF. DNA of the CDR3: TGTGCCAGCAGTTTCGGGGGCGTAGGACTGTTTTTT.

This clonotype was recorded a few times. J is TRBJ2-2 and V is TRBV29-1; unclear D gene. The CDR3 is 15 amino acids. CDR1 is SQVTM and CDR2 is ANQGSEA in the germline V gene. V lost 2 bases, J lost 0 bases, and 10 bases lay in between. The CDR3 nucleotides are TGCAGCGTTGAACTGCAGGCCGCGAACACCGGGGAGCTGTTTTTT. This sequence encodes CSVELQAANTGELFF.

The V and J genes are TRBV27 and TRBJ2-7; D unresolved. Trimming stripped 3 bases from V and 5 bases from J, with 14 bases between. This CDR3 has 14 residues. Germline V gene data show CDR1 as MNHEY and CDR2 as SMNVEV (reference sequence). The chain's CDR3 is CASSLNAGIDEQYF. The CDR3 DNA follows: TGTGCCAGCAGTTTGAACGCAGGTATCGACGAGCAGTACTTC.

The chain uses TRBV12-3 or TRBV12-4 and TRBJ2-5; the match to TRBD2 covers 11 bases. The J segment lost 5 bases and the V segment lost 5 bases, leaving 7 bases of the junction unmatched. This CDR3 spans 15 amino acids. CDR3 sequence (DNA): TGTGCCAGCAGTCCACTAGCGGGGGCGGGGGAGACCCAGTACTTC. Translated, it gives CASSPLAGAGETQYF.